Listed here are 3 T cell receptor beta chains from one sample, sequenced in a study of T cell repertoires in cytomegalovirus infection. Which antigens these TCRs recognize remains unknown. TCRdb reprocessed the reads with MiXCR, giving one entry per CDR3 protein. The sample records approximately 730,000 distinct CDR3 sequences, approximately 33% being singletons. Sequenced here: cultured PBMCs, sampled from culture after CMV antigen stimulation. These receptors all stem from a human donor in good health (CMV status not recorded). Some clones in this sample may be carry-over from other donors' samples.

The chain recombines TRBV10-3 with TRBJ2-2; 7 positions agree with TRBD2. The CDR3 runs to 15 residues. Per germline, CDR1 ENHRY and CDR2 SYGVKD. The trim removed 6 bases at V and 2 bases at J, leaving 6 bases unmatched. CDR3 in DNA: TGTGCCATCAGGGGACCGGGGGGAAACACCGGGGAGCTGTTTTTT. It specifies CAIRGPGGNTGELFF.

The rearrangement links TRBV27 to TRBJ1-4; 7 nucleotides align to TRBD1. V shed 6 bases, J shed 8 bases, and the junction held 12 bases outside the gene matches. Germline V gene data show CDR1 as MNHEY and CDR2 as SMNVEV (reference sequence). This CDR3 is built from 15 residues. CDR3 loop: CASSPNRGAGEKLFF. The CDR3 DNA reads TGTGCCAGCAGCCCTAACAGGGGAGCGGGCGAAAAACTGTTTTTT.

This chain links TRBV6-4 with TRBJ1-1; D possibly corresponds to TRBD1 (5 bases). Germline CDR1 reads MRHNA; CDR2 reads SNTAGT. Trimming cost V 0 bases and J 1 base, with 9 bases left between them. This CDR3 has 15 residues. CDR3: CASSDSRRGNTEAFF. CDR3 DNA: TGTGCCAGCAGTGACTCAAGGAGGGGGAACACTGAAGCTTTCTTT.